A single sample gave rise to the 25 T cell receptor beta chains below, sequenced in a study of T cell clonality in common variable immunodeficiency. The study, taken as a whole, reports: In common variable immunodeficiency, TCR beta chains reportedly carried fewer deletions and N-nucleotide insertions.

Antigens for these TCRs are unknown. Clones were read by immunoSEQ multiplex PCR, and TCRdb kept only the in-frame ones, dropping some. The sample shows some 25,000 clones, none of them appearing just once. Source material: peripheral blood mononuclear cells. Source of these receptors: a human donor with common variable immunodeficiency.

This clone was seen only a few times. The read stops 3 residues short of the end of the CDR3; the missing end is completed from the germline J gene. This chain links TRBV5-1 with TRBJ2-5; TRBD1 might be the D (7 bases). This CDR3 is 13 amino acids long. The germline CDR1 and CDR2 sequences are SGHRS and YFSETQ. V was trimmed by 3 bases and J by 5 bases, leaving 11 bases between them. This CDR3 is CASSSRGVETQYF. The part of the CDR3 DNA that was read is TGCGCCAGCAGCTCCAGGGGGGTGGAGACC.

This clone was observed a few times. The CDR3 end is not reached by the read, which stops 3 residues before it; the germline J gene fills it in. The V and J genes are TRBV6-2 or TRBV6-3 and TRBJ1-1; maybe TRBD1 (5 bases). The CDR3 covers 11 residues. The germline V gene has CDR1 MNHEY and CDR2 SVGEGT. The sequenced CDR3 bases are TGTGCCAGCAGGATGACCCAGGGA. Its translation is CASRMTQG. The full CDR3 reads CASRMTQGAFF.

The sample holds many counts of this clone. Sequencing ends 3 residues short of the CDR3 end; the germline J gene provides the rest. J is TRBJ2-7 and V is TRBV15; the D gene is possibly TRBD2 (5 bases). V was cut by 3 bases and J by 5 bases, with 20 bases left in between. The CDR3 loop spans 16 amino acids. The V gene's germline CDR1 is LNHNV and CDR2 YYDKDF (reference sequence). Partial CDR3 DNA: TGTGCCACCAGCAGGGACTTCCAAATCACGACGGACGAG. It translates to CATSRDFQITTDE. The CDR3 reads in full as CATSRDFQITTDEQYF.

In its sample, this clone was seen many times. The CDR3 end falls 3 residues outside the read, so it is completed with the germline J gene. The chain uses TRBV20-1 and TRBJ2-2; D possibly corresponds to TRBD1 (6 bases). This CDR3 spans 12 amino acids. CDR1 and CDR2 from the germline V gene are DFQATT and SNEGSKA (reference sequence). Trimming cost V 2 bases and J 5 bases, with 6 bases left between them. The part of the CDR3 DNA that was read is TGCAGTGCTAGACAGGGGACCGGGGAG. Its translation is CSARQGTGE. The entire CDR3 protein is CSARQGTGELFF.

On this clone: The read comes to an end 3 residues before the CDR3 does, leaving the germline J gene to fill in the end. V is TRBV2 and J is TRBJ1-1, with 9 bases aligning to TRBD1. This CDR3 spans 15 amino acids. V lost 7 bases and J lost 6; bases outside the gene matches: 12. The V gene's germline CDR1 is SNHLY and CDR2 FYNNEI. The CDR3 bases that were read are TGTGCCAGCACCGACAGGGGGACAGGGAGGGCTGAA. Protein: CASTDRGTGRAE. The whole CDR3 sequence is CASTDRGTGRAEAFF.

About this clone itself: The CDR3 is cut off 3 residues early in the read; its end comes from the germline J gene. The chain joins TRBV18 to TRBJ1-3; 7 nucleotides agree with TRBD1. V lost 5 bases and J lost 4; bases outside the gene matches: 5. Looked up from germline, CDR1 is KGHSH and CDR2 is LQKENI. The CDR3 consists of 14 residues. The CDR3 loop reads CASSTGTDGNTIYF. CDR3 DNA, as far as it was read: TGTGCCAGCTCAACTGGGACAGACGGAAACACC. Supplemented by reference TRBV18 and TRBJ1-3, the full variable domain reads NAGVMQNPRHLVRRRGQEARLRCSPMKGHSHVYWYRQLPEEGLKFMVYLQKENIIDESGMPKERFSAEFPKEGPSILRIQQVVRGDSAAYFCASSTGTDGNTIYFGEGSWLTVV.

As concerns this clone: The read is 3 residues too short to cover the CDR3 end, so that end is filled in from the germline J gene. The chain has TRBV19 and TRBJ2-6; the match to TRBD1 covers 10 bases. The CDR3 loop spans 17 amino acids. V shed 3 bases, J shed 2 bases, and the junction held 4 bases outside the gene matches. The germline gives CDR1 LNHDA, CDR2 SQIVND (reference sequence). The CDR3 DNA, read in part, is TGTGCCAGTAGTATCCGGGACAGGGGAGCTGGGGCCAACGTC. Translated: CASSIRDRGAGANV. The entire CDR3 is CASSIRDRGAGANVLTF.

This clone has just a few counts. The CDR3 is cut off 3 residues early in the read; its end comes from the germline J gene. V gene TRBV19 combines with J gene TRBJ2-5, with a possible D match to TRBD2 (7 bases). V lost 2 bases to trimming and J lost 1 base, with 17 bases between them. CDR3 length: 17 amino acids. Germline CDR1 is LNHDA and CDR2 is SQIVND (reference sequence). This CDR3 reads CASSIRGGRGLQETQYF. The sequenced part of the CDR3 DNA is TGTGCCAGTAGTATAAGGGGGGGGCGAGGGCTCCAAGAGACC.

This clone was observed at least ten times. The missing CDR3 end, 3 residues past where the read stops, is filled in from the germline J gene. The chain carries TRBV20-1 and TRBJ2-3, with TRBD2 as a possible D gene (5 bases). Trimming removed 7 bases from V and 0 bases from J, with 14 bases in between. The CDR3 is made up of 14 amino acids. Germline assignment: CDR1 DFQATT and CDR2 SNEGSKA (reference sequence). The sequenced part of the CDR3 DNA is TGCAGTGGGAAGAGTAGCGTTAGCACAGATACG. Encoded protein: CSGKSSVSTDT. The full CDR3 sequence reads CSGKSSVSTDTQYF.

The CDR3 DNA, read in part, is TGTGCCAGTACCTTATTGGCGGGACAGGGACTCTATGGC. This sequence encodes CASTLLAGQGLYG. The whole CDR3 sequence reads CASTLLAGQGLYGYTF. This chain connects TRBV19 to TRBJ1-2; 9 bases are a match to TRBD1. The read finishes 3 residues shy of the CDR3 end, and the germline J gene is used to complete it. This CDR3 is 16 amino acids long. Germline CDR1 reads LNHDA; CDR2 reads SQIVND (reference sequence). V dropped 7 bases and J dropped 4; count of bases not matched to a gene: 13.

The covered CDR3 bases are TGTGCCAGCAGCTTGTATGGGCGATCCTACGAG. Translation: CASSLYGRSYE. The entire CDR3 protein is CASSLYGRSYEQYF. The chain joins TRBV5-6 to TRBJ2-7; no definite D call. Read data end 3 residues before the CDR3 end; the end is taken from the germline J gene. The CDR3 has 14 residues. Germline CDR1 SGHDT, CDR2 YYEEEE. Between the trimmed V and J ends, which lost 1 base and 1 base, there was a span of 9 bases.

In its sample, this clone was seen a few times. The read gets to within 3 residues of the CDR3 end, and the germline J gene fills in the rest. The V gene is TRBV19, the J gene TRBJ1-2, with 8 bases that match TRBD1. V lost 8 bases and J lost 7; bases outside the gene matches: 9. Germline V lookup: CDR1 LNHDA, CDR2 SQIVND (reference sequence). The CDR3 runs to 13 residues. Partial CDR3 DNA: TGTGCCAGTGAGGACAGGGCTAGGAGTGGC. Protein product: CASEDRARSG. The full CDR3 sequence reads CASEDRARSGYTF.

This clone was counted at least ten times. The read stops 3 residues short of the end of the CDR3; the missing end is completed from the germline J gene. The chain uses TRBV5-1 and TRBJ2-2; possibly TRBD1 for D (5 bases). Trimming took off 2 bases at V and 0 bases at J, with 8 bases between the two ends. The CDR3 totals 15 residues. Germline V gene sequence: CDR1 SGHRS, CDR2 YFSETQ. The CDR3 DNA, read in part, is TGCGCCAGCAGCTTAGGGGCAACGAACACCGGGGAG. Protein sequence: CASSLGATNTGE. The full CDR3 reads CASSLGATNTGELFF.

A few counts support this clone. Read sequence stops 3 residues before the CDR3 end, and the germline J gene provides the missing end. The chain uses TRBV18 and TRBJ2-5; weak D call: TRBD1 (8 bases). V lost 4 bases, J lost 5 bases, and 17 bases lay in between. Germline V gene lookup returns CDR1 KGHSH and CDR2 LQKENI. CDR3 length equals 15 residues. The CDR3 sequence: CASSQRTGREETQYF. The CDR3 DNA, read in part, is TGTGCCAGCTCACAAAGGACAGGGAGGGAGGAGACC. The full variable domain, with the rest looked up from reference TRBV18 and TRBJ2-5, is NAGVMQNPRHLVRRRGQEARLRCSPMKGHSHVYWYRQLPEEGLKFMVYLQKENIIDESGMPKERFSAEFPKEGPSILRIQQVVRGDSAAYFCASSQRTGREETQYFGPGTRLLVL.

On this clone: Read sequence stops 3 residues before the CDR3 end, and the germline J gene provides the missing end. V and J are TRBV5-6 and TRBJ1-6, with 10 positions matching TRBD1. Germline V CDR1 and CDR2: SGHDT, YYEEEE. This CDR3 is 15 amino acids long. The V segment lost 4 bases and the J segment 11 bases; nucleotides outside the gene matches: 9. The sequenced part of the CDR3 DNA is TGTGCCAGCAGCACCTGGGACAGGGGTTTGGCACCC. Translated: CASSTWDRGLAP. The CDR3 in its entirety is CASSTWDRGLAPLHF. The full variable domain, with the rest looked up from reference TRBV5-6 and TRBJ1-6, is DAGVTQSPTHLIKTRGQQVTLRCSPKSGHDTVSWYQQALGQGPQFIFQYYEEEERQRGNFPDRFSGHQFPNYSSELNVNALLLGDSALYLCASSTWDRGLAPLHFGNGTRLTVT.

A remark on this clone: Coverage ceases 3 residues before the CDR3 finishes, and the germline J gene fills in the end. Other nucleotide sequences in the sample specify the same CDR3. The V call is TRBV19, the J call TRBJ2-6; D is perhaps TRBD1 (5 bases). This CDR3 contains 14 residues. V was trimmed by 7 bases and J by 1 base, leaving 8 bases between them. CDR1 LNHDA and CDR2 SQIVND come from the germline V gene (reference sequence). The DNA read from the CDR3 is TGTGCCAGTACCAGGGCTTCTGGGGCCAACGTC. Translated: CASTRASGANV. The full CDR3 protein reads CASTRASGANVLTF.

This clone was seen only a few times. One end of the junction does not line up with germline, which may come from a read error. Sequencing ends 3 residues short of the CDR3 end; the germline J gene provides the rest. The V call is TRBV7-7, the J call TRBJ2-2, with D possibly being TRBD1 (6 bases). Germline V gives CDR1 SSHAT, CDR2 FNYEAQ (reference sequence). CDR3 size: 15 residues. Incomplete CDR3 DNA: TGTGCTAGCAGCTTAGGTGGACAGCACACCGGGGAG. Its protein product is CASSLGGQHTGE. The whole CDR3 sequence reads CASSLGGQHTGELFF. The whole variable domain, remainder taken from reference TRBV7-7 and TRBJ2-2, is GAGVSQSPRYKVTKRGQDVTLRCDPISSHATLYWYQQALGQGPEFLTYFNYEAQPDKSGLPSDRFSAERPEGSISTLTIQRTEQRDSAMYRCASSLGGQHTGELFFGEGSRLTVL.

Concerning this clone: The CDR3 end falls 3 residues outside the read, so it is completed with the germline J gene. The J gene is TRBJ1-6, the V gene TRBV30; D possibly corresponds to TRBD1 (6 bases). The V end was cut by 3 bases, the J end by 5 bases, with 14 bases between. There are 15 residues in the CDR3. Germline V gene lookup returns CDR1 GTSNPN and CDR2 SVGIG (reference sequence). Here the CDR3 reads CAWRALTGDNSPLHF. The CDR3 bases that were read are TGTGCCTGGAGGGCCCTGACAGGAGATAATTCACCC. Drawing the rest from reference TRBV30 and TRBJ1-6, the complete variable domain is SQTIHQWPATLVQPVGSPLSLECTVEGTSNPNLYWYRQAAGRGLQLLFYSVGIGQISSEVPQNLSASRPQDRQFILSSKKLLLSDSGFYLCAWRALTGDNSPLHFGNGTRLTVT.

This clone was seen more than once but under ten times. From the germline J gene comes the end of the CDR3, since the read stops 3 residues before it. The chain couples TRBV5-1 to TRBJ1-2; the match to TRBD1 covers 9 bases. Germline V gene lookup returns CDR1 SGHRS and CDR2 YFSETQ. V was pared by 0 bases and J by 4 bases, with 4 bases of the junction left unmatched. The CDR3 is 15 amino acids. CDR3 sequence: CASSLGGQGSYGYTF. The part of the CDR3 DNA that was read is TGCGCCAGCAGCTTGGGGGGACAGGGAAGCTATGGC.

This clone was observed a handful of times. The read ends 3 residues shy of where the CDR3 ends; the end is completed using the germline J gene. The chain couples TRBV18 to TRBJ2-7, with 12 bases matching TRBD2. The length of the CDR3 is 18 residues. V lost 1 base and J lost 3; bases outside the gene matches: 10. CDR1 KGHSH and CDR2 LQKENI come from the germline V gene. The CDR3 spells CASSPLFLAGGHGYEQYF. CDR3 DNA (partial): TGTGCCAGCTCACCACTATTTCTAGCGGGAGGGCACGGCTACGAG. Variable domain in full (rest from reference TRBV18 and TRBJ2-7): NAGVMQNPRHLVRRRGQEARLRCSPMKGHSHVYWYRQLPEEGLKFMVYLQKENIIDESGMPKERFSAEFPKEGPSILRIQQVVRGDSAAYFCASSPLFLAGGHGYEQYFGPGTRLTVT.

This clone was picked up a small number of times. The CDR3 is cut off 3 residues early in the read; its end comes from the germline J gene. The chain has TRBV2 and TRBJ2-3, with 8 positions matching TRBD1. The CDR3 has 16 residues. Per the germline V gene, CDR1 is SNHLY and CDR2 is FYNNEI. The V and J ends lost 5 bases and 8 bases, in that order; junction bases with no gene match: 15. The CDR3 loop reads CASSIRTGKTSGTQYF. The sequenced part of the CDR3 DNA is TGTGCCAGCAGTATAAGGACAGGGAAAACATCAGGTACG.

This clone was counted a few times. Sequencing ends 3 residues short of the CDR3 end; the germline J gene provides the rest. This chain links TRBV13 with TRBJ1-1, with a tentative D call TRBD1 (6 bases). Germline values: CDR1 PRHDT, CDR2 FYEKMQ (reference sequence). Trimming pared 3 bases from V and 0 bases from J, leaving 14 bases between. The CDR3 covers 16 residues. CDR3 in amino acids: CASSLSTGGLNTEAFF. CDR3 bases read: TGTGCCAGCAGCTTGTCGACGGGGGGGCTGAACACTGAA.

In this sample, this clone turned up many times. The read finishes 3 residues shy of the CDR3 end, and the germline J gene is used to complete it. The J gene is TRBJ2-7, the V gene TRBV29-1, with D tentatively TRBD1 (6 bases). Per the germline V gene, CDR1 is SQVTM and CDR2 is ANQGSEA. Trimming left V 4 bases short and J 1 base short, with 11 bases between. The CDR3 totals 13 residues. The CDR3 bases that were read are TGCAGCGTTGCTTCAGGGGCATCCTACGAG. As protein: CSVASGASYE. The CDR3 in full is CSVASGASYEQYF.

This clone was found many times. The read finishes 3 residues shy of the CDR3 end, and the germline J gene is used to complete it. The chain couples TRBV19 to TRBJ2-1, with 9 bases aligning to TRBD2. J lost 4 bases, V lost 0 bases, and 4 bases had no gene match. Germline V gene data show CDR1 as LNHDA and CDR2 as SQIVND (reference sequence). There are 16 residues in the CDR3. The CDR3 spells CASSIDRLAVYNEQFF. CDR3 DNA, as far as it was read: TGTGCCAGTAGTATAGATCGACTAGCGGTTTACAATGAG.

The covered CDR3 bases are TGTGCCAGCAGCCCGGGACAGCCAGCCCAGCCC. It encodes CASSPGQPAQP. The whole CDR3 is CASSPGQPAQPQHF. The chain employs TRBV6-2 or TRBV6-3 and TRBJ1-5; 7 nucleotides line up with TRBD1. The observed sequence ends 3 residues before the CDR3 terminus, with the missing tail filled in from the germline J gene. The CDR3 runs to 14 residues. The germline gives CDR1 MNHEY, CDR2 SVGEGT. Germline trimming cut 6 bases from V and 7 bases from J; bases unmatched to any gene: 9.